This TCR beta chain came from a study of blood T cell repertoires in COVID-19 (TCRdb year 2020). Regarding the study in general: Samples covering the acute and convalescent phases of COVID-19 were provided by collaborators in the United States, Italy and Spain. The material from the prospective study consisted of cDNA or gDNA derived from T cells, B-cell-depleted T cells, or PBMCs. Subjects who had been exposed to COVID-19, were actively infected with it, or had recovered from it provided the deeply sampled blood TCRbeta repertoires that made up the dataset. The repertoires were released in a freely available public database intended as a resource for research on the immune response to SARS-CoV-2. Samples came from the ongoing ImmuneRACE study (first 160 participants) plus 1,254 subjects from 6 global collaborators. A de-identified subject ID, COVID-19 status, age in years and sex were almost always included in the sample metadata. HLA class I and class II types, where available, came from metadata supplied by the sample provider rather than from assay-based typing.

This clone was seen a single time. Its cognate antigen has yet to be identified. No base quality information exists; no much larger clone differs at one position. Results the study describes overall, beyond this receptor: How much clinical and demographic metadata was included differed by source and by participant, and the metadata was provided uncurated.

The immunoSEQ Assay, a bias-controlled multiplex PCR, was used to amplify TCRbeta CDR3 regions from genomic DNA. As for how the authors treated the data: The number of nucleated cells in each sample was estimated by amplification of reference gene primers within the assay. To quantify the absolute abundance of each unique TCRbeta CDR3 rearrangement, sequence reads were collapsed and filtered. For each sample, productive Simpson clonality was calculated by taking the square root of Simpson's diversity index across productive rearrangements. As stored in TCRdb, this immuneACCESS dataset retains in-frame rearrangements with V and J assigned. A fraction of the clones does not appear; measured against another copy, unresolved V genes explain less than half of the discrepancy, and the remainder lacks a known reason. V and J calls plus clone size are reproduced from that table; the DNA served to infer D and trimming. The sample table holds around 170,000 clones, of which about 88% were seen once. Over 13% of the sample belongs to the ten largest clones.

Each collaborating institution followed its own protocols to collect whole blood in K2EDTA tubes. For TCRbeta analysis, collaborators shipped samples as frozen whole blood, isolated PBMCs, or DNA extracted from either of those sample types. The junction shows trimming of 11 bases on V and 0 bases on J, plus 20 bases between the germline ends. Taken from the germline V gene (reference sequence), the CDR1 and CDR2 loops are SEHNR and FQNEAQ. Including cysteine and phenylalanine, the CDR3 has 16 amino acids. The only DNA kept is the CDR3, 48 bases in frame from the first base. The receptor was isolated from a man aged 30-40 years with active or convalescent COVID-19. The sequencing sample was made of peripheral blood. The V and J segments used are TRBV7-9 and TRBJ1-3, and possibly TRBD1, on 6 matching bases. The CDR3 amino acid sequence is: CAGRRAGAYSGNTIYF. The DNA is TGTGCCGGACGTAGGGCAGGGGCCTACTCTGGAAACACCATATATTTT.